These T cell receptor beta chains were read from a single sample in a study of T cell changes during pregnancy in multiple sclerosis. Profiling relied on immunoSEQ multiplex PCR, and the TCRdb table lists in-frame clones only, not all of them. This sample has under 95,000 clones, with about 90% found just once. Sequencing was performed on CD4+ T cells from peripheral blood mononuclear cells, taken before pregnancy. The source of these receptors is a female donor with multiple sclerosis, enrolled in a pregnancy study. Each CDR3 is given with its conserved first and last residue. D genes are given only for firm matches. Only some rows state a clone size, as once, few, many or a class for expanded clones.

TRBJ2-5	TRBD2	.	TRBV9	CASSRAGGWTQYF	TGTGCCAGCAGCAGAGCGGGGGGGTGGACCCAGTACTTC
TRBJ2-5	.	.	TRBV7-9	CASSLWQQETQYF	TGTGCCAGCAGCTTATGGCAGCAAGAGACCCAGTACTTC
TRBJ2-1	TRBD2	.	TRBV9	CASSGITSGREQFF	TGTGCCAGCAGCGGAATTACTAGCGGGAGAGAGCAGTTCTTC
TRBJ2-1	TRBD2	.	TRBV6-1	CASSGYLGTSGSNEQFF	TGTGCCAGCAGTGGGTACCTAGGGACTAGCGGGAGCAATGAGCAGTTCTTC
TRBJ2-3	.	.	TRBV27	CASSLLGARGDTQYF	TGTGCCAGCAGCTTATTAGGGGCCCGCGGTGATACGCAGTATTTT
TRBJ1-2	.	.	TRBV9	CASGPPGYGYTF	TGTGCCAGCGGGCCTCCAGGGTATGGCTACACCTTC
TRBJ1-5	TRBD1	.	TRBV19	CASSIRTGGSDQPQHF	TGTGCCAGTAGTATCAGGACAGGGGGCTCGGATCAGCCCCAGCATTTT
TRBJ2-7	.	.	TRBV5-1	CASRLGLLYEQYF	TGCGCCAGCAGACTCGGGTTGCTCTACGAGCAGTACTTC
TRBJ2-6	.	.	TRBV21-1	CASSKAEGPGANVLTF	TGTGCCAGCAGCAAAGCGGAGGGGCCCGGGGCCAACGTCCTGACTTTC
TRBJ2-2	TRBD2	.	TRBV27	CATSPLGRGTYFGELFF	TGTGCCACCAGTCCATTGGGGCGGGGGACTTACTTCGGGGAGCTGTTTTTT
TRBJ2-5	TRBD2	.	TRBV6-5	CASRGTSQETQYF	TGTGCCAGCAGAGGGACTAGCCAAGAGACCCAGTACTTC
TRBJ1-1	.	.	TRBV29-1	CSVQGWTEAFF	TGCAGCGTACAGGGATGGACTGAAGCTTTCTTT
TRBJ2-7	.	.	TRBV28	CASSASEVLLYEQYF	TGTGCCAGCAGTGCCTCTGAGGTTCTTCTCTACGAGCAGTACTTC
TRBJ2-1	TRBD2	.	TRBV6-6	CASRNGGVYNEQFF	TGTGCCAGCCGGAACGGGGGGGTGTACAATGAGCAGTTCTTC
TRBJ2-1	TRBD1	.	TRBV7-2	CASSQTGREQFF	TGTGCCAGCAGCCAGACAGGGAGAGAGCAGTTCTTC
TRBJ2-5	TRBD2	.	TRBV28	CATKAGMETQYF	TGTGCCACCAAAGCGGGAATGGAGACCCAGTACTTC
TRBJ2-1	TRBD2	.	TRBV27	CASSSLAGGYNEQFF	TGTGCCAGCAGTTCACTAGCGGGGGGTTACAATGAGCAGTTCTTC
TRBJ2-5	TRBD1	once	TRBV7-9	CASSLVRGGTGGQETQYF	TGTGCCAGCAGCTTAGTTCGAGGGGGGACAGGGGGTCAGGAGACCCAGTACTTC
TRBJ1-5	.	.	TRBV15	CATSLLSNQPQHF	TGTGCCACCAGCCTCCTTAGCAATCAGCCCCAGCATTTT
TRBJ2-7	TRBD1	.	TRBV2	CASRGQGAYEQYF	TGTGCCAGCAGGGGACAGGGCGCCTACGAGCAGTACTTC
TRBJ2-1	TRBD2	once	TRBV15	CATSRPVLAGGRDEQFF	TGTGCCACCAGCAGACCGGTACTAGCGGGAGGAAGGGATGAGCAGTTCTTC
TRBJ1-2	TRBD1	few	TRBV9	CASGTARDYGYTF	TGTGCCAGCGGGACAGCCCGTGATTATGGCTACACCTTC
TRBJ1-2	.	.	TRBV28	CASKQLTEGRLGGYTF	TGTGCCAGCAAACAACTCACGGAGGGAAGATTGGGGGGCTACACCTTC
TRBJ1-5	.	few	TRBV15	CATSTHRGSGNQPQHF	TGTGCCACCAGCACCCACCGGGGGTCCGGCAATCAGCCCCAGCATTTT
TRBJ2-7	.	.	TRBV6-6	CASSPRYEQYF	TGTGCCAGCAGCCCCCGCTACGAGCAGTACTTC
TRBJ1-4	.	once	TRBV6-1	CASSGIRTALNEKLFF	TGTGCCAGCAGTGGAATTCGGACAGCCCTTAATGAAAAACTGTTTTTT
TRBJ1-5	TRBD1	few	TRBV30	CAWSLGGPGPQHF	TGTGCCTGGAGTCTAGGGGGCCCAGGGCCCCAGCATTTT
TRBJ1-6	.	.	TRBV30	CAWIPGVGNSPLHF	TGTGCCTGGATTCCGGGGGTGGGTAATTCACCCCTCCACTTT
TRBJ2-7	TRBD1	.	TRBV5-1	CASSRGQELSYEQYF	TGCGCCAGCAGCCGGGGACAGGAACTCTCCTACGAGCAGTACTTC
TRBJ1-1	.	.	TRBV2	CASSGPGMNTEAFF	TGTGCCAGCAGTGGACCAGGGATGAACACTGAAGCTTTCTTT
TRBJ1-1	.	once	TRBV7-3	CASSSLQGTEAFF	TGTGCCAGCAGCTCACTTCAGGGTACTGAAGCTTTCTTT
TRBJ1-4	.	.	TRBV5-5	CASSPLTGVGEKLFF	TGTGCCAGCAGCCCCCTTACGGGAGTTGGTGAAAAACTGTTTTTT
TRBJ1-2	.	.	TRBV7-2	CASSPSRAPYGYTF	TGTGCCAGCAGCCCCAGCAGGGCCCCCTATGGCTACACCTTC
TRBJ1-1	.	.	TRBV4-1	CASSQSPSDSSMNTEAFF	TGCGCCAGCAGCCAATCTCCCTCGGACAGTAGTATGAACACTGAAGCTTTCTTT
TRBJ1-5	TRBD1	once	TRBV10-3	CAISGTGRLAINQPQHF	TGTGCCATCAGTGGGACAGGGCGCTTGGCGATTAATCAGCCCCAGCATTTT
TRBJ1-4	TRBD1	.	TRBV19	CASSSAGTGGEKLFF	TGTGCCAGTAGTTCTGCCGGGACAGGGGGCGAAAAACTGTTTTTT
TRBJ1-6	.	.	TRBV7-9	CASSPRTASSYNSPLHF	TGTGCCAGCAGCCCAAGGACAGCGAGCTCCTATAATTCACCCCTCCACTTT
TRBJ1-1	.	.	TRBV10-3	CAIRDGQNTEAFF	TGTGCCATCAGAGATGGACAGAACACTGAAGCTTTCTTT
TRBJ1-5	.	.	TRBV5-5	CASQGPFTGPQHF	TGTGCCAGCCAGGGGCCTTTTACCGGACCCCAGCATTTT
TRBJ1-4	.	.	TRBV14	CASSQVGGPSEKLFF	TGTGCCAGCAGCCAAGTCGGGGGGCCCTCGGAAAAACTGTTTTTT
TRBJ2-3	TRBD2	.	TRBV9	CASSVTGTSGTTDTQYF	TGTGCCAGCAGCGTCACCGGGACTAGCGGGACCACAGATACGCAGTATTTT
TRBJ2-1	TRBD2	.	TRBV7-8	CASSSGALAGVGNEQFF	TGTGCCAGCAGCTCGGGGGCCCTAGCGGGAGTTGGCAATGAGCAGTTCTTC
TRBJ1-6	.	few	TRBV11-3	CASSERTANNSPLHF	TGTGCCAGCAGCGAGCGGACAGCCAATAATTCACCCCTCCACTTT
TRBJ1-1	.	few	TRBV14	CASSRTFLTEAFF	TGTGCCAGCAGCCGGACATTCCTCACTGAAGCTTTCTTT
TRBJ1-2	.	.	TRBV5-6	CASSPDSYGYTF	TGTGCCAGCAGCCCAGACAGCTATGGCTACACCTTC
TRBJ2-7	TRBD1	.	TRBV7-9	CASSWGQGLYF	TGTGCCAGCAGCTGGGGACAGGGGCTATATTTC
TRBJ1-5	TRBD1	.	TRBV2	CASRRQGTSNQPQHF	TGTGCCAGCAGAAGACAGGGTACGAGCAATCAGCCCCAGCATTTT
TRBJ1-2	TRBD1	.	TRBV11-3	CASSSRTGTPTYTF	TGTGCCAGCAGCTCCCGGACAGGGACCCCCACCTACACCTTC